This entry lists 3 T cell receptor beta chains sequenced from one sample in a study of blood T cells in healthy people across ages. Next came a second PCR, run for about 7 to 12 cycles, which used a sample-barcoded 5' primer along with a J-beta primer mix. MiXCR was run by TCRdb on the 5' RACE reads, yielding one entry per CDR3 protein. This table holds roughly 680,000 distinct CDR3 sequences, 49% found once. Sequenced input: blood. These receptor sequences come from a woman aged 55-70 years in good health.

J is TRBJ2-1 and V is TRBV7-3; 8 nucleotides line up with TRBD2. Germline V CDR1 and CDR2: SGHTA, FQGTGA. The V gene end was trimmed by 2 bases and the J gene end by 9 bases; junction bases not matched to a gene: 6. CDR3 size: 14 residues. This chain's CDR3 is CASSLPGRASEQFF. The CDR3 DNA reads TGTGCCAGCAGCTTACCCGGGAGGGCGTCTGAGCAGTTCTTC.

This clonotype was counted a few times. The V call is TRBV9, the J call TRBJ2-7; 8 bases are a match to TRBD2. The trim removed 0 bases at V and 5 bases at J, leaving 7 bases unmatched. CDR1 is SGDLS, CDR2 YYNGEE, per germline. CDR3 size: 15 residues. The CDR3 sequence is CASSVAVSGINEQYF. The CDR3 DNA reads as TGTGCCAGCAGCGTAGCGGTTAGCGGGATAAACGAGCAGTACTTC.

The table lists this clonotype with a count of one. The V and J genes are TRBV28 and TRBJ1-1; D unresolved. There are 10 residues in the CDR3. V lost 6 bases and J 11 bases, leaving 10 bases between the germline ends. Germline V gives CDR1 MDHEN, CDR2 SYDVKM. CDR3 sequence: CASSAGGAFF. CDR3 coding DNA: TGTGCCAGCAGCGCCGGAGGTGCTTTCTTT.